This T cell receptor beta chain originates from a study of cytomegalovirus exposure and HLA in healthy donors. Study results and caveats: Reportedly, a later analysis found an Asian-associated ancestry cluster had fewer N-insertions than the approximately 600-donor mean. Analysis performed later showed TCR beta chains linked to HLA being more clonally expanded than equally common others. Several of the most significant clusters appeared, in a later analysis, to be linked to common viral pathogens.

This CDR3 is built from 15 residues. The ends were cut back, 7 bases at V and 0 bases at J, with 15 bases in the middle. Germline values: CDR1 LNHDA, CDR2 SQIVND (reference sequence). Comment on this clone: Its antigen is not identified.

This PCR relied on a set of 60 Vbeta primers and 13 Jbeta primers. The data were produced by immunoSEQ multiplex PCR, yet TCRdb's version contains in-frame clones alone and is incomplete. The sample records 95,000 to 150,000 clones, more than 55% being singletons. The source material was PBMCs. This chain joins TRBV19 and TRBJ1-1; possible D gene TRBD1, 5 bases. This receptor was obtained from a man aged 18 to 30 in good health and CMV-seronegative. The CDR3 reads CASIAVGGMNTEAFF. Here the CDR3 DNA reads TGTGCCAGTATTGCGGTGGGGGGGATGAACACTGAAGCTTTCTTT.